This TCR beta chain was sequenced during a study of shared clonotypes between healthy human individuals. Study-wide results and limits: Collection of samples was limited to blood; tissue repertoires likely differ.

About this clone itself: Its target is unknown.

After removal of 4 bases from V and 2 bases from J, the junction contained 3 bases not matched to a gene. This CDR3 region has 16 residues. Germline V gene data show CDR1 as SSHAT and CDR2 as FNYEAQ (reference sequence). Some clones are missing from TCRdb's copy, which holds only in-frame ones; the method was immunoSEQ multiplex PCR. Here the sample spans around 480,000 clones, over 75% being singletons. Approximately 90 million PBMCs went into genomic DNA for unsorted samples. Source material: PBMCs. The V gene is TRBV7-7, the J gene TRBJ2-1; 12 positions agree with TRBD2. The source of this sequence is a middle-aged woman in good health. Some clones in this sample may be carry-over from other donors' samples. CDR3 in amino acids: CASSSTSGGAYNEQFF. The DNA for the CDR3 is TGTGCCAGCAGCTCGACTAGCGGGGGTGCCTACAATGAGCAGTTCTTC.